Below are 27 T cell receptor beta chains sequenced from a single sample in a study of T cell repertoires in cytomegalovirus infection. Each CDR3 protein is one row after TCRdb ran MiXCR on the reads. The repertoire holds around 300,000 distinct CDR3 sequences, with roughly 26% as singletons. The sample taken for sequencing was PBMCs. Receptor source: a human donor in good health (CMV status not recorded). Some clones in this sample may be carry-over from other donors' samples.

The chain uses TRBV10-3 and TRBJ2-2; 9 bases fit TRBD1. Germline V gene data show CDR1 as ENHRY and CDR2 as SYGVKD. J gave up 1 base and V 3 bases, and 3 bases lay outside the gene matches. The CDR3 length is 16 residues. The CDR3 DNA reads TGTGCCATCAGTGAAATGGGACAGGGGAACACCGGGGAGCTGTTTTTT. Translating gives CAISEMGQGNTGELFF.

This clonotype was picked up many times. The rearrangement links TRBV7-2 to TRBJ1-1; D is unclear. The V end was cut by 5 bases, the J end by 2 bases, with 6 bases between. This CDR3 region has 12 residues. Germline V CDR1 and CDR2: SGHTA, FQGNSA. The chain's CDR3 is CASSPYNTEAFF. In nucleotides, the CDR3 is TGTGCCAGCAGCCCCTATAACACTGAAGCTTTCTTT. Full variable domain (rest looked up from reference TRBV7-2 and TRBJ1-1): GAGVSQSPSNKVTEKGKDVELRCDPISGHTALYWYRQSLGQGLEFLIYFQGNSAPDKSGLPSDRFSAERTGGSVSTLTIQRTQQEDSAVYLCASSPYNTEAFFGQGTRLTVV.

Many counts were recorded for this clonotype. V and J are TRBV7-6 and TRBJ2-7; 8 bases are a match to TRBD2. Germline V lookup: CDR1 SGHVS, CDR2 FNYEAQ. CDR3 length: 12 amino acids. After removal of 5 bases from V and 4 bases from J, the junction contained 1 base not matched to a gene. Written as DNA, the CDR3 is TGTGCCAGCAGCCGGGGGGGTTACGAGCAGTACTTC. Translating gives CASSRGGYEQYF.

The chain combines TRBV29-1 with TRBJ2-1, with 9 bases that match TRBD2. The length of the CDR3 is 14 residues. J gave up 8 bases and V 3 bases, and 8 bases lay outside the gene matches. Germline CDR1 SQVTM, CDR2 ANQGSEA. DNA for the CDR3: TGCAGCGTTGATGGGCTAGCGGGATACGATGAGCAGTTCTTC. This sequence encodes CSVDGLAGYDEQFF.

Note on this clonotype: One end of the junction does not line up with germline, which may come from a read error. The chain combines TRBV15 with TRBJ2-1, with 8 bases matching TRBD1. There are 14 residues in the CDR3. The germline V gene has CDR1 LNHNV and CDR2 YYDKDF (reference sequence). In DNA, the CDR3 is TGTACCACCACACCAGACAGGGGCCACAATGAGCAGTTCTTC. This gives the protein CTTTPDRGHNEQFF.

V gene TRBV19 combines with J gene TRBJ1-2; D perhaps matches TRBD1 (5 bases). V was pared by 5 bases and J by 2 bases, with 12 bases between. Germline V gene lookup returns CDR1 LNHDA and CDR2 SQIVND (reference sequence). The CDR3 extends over 14 amino acids. The CDR3 sequence is CASSPRTSNYGYTF. The CDR3 DNA reads as TGTGCCAGTAGTCCAAGGACAAGCAACTATGGCTACACCTTC.

This clonotype has at least ten counts. This chain joins TRBV7-3 and TRBJ1-2; the match to TRBD1 covers 8 bases. The CDR3 contains 13 residues. The germline gives CDR1 SGHTA, CDR2 FQGTGA. With 5 bases clipped from V and 8 bases from J, the junction kept 7 bases outside the gene matches. The CDR3 DNA reads as TGTGCCAGCAGCCCGGACAGGGCCACGGGCTACACCTTC. This translates into CASSPDRATGYTF.

This clonotype was observed a few times. V usage is TRBV7-3 and J usage is TRBJ2-5; TRBD2 agrees at 11 bases. Germline assignment: CDR1 SGHTA and CDR2 FQGTGA. The CDR3 runs 14 residues. V trimming: 6 bases; J trimming: 3 bases; junction bases outside the gene matches: 3. Here the CDR3 DNA reads TGTGCCAGCAGTCCGACTAGCGGGGAAGAGACCCAGTACTTC. Amino acid sequence: CASSPTSGEETQYF.

The table lists this clonotype with a few counts. V and J are TRBV6-6 and TRBJ2-5; D is undetermined. CDR3 length: 14 amino acids. The germline V gene encodes CDR1 MNHNY and CDR2 SVGAGI (reference sequence). The V and J ends lost 2 bases and 4 bases respectively, with 11 bases between them. CDR3 sequence: CASSYPPPLETQYF. The CDR3 bases are TGTGCCAGCAGTTACCCCCCCCCCCTAGAGACCCAGTACTTC.

The V and J genes are TRBV11-2 and TRBJ2-3, with 8 bases that match TRBD2. V shed 2 bases and J 5 bases; nucleotides not matched to a gene: 15. CDR3 size: 18 residues. Germline V lookup: CDR1 SGHAT, CDR2 FQNNGV. CDR3 in amino acids: CASSLRMTSASPKDTQYF. CDR3 nucleotides: TGTGCCAGCAGCTTACGGATGACTAGCGCCTCTCCAAAAGATACGCAGTATTTT.

This clonotype occurred a few times. The V gene is TRBV28, the J gene TRBJ2-1; 7 bases line up with TRBD2. Germline V gene sequence: CDR1 MDHEN, CDR2 SYDVKM. Trimming at V came to 1 base and at J to 9 bases, leaving 12 bases not matched to a gene. This CDR3 is 16 amino acids long. The CDR3 DNA reads as TGTGCCAGCAGTTTATATGGGGGGGTGGGGACCGCTGAGCAGTTCTTC. Translated, it gives CASSLYGGVGTAEQFF.

The sample holds many counts of this clonotype. This chain connects TRBV7-8 to TRBJ2-5; TRBD2 aligns across 8 bases. V was pared by 1 base and J by 0 bases, with 1 base of the junction left unmatched. CDR3 size: 15 residues. From germline, CDR1 is SGHVS and CDR2 FQNEAQ. CDR3 sequence (DNA): TGTGCCAGCAGCTTAGGCGGGGGGTACCAAGAGACCCAGTACTTC. Translating gives CASSLGGGYQETQYF.

This clonotype came up many times. The CDR3 loop is CASGGAGANVLTF. The CDR3 region has the DNA TGTGCAAGTGGGGGGGCTGGGGCCAACGTCCTGACTTTC. The chain employs TRBV7-2 and TRBJ2-6, with 7 bases lining up with TRBD2. Germline lookup yields CDR1 SGHTA and CDR2 FQGNSA. CDR3 length equals 13 residues.

The chain joins TRBV2 to TRBJ1-2; D is uncertain. This CDR3 region has 10 residues. Deletions cut 8 bases from V and 4 bases from J, with 5 bases between. CDR1 and CDR2 (germline): SNHLY, FYNNEI. The CDR3: CASPSYGYTF. CDR3 DNA sequence: TGTGCCAGCCCGAGCTATGGCTACACCTTC.

This clonotype was picked up many times. The CDR3 reads CASSFPDRGGSGANVLTF. CDR3 coding DNA: TGTGCCAGCAGCTTTCCCGACAGGGGAGGATCTGGGGCCAACGTCCTGACTTTC. The chain links TRBV7-9 to TRBJ2-6, with 8 bases lining up with TRBD1. This CDR3 contains 18 residues. Germline CDR1 reads SEHNR; CDR2 reads FQNEAQ (reference sequence). J was trimmed by 1 base and V by 3 bases; bases with no gene match: 8.

CDR3 coding DNA: TGTGCCACCTGGGGGCAGGGAAGGACCGGGGAGCTGTTTTTT. It yields the protein CATWGQGRTGELFF. The V and J genes are TRBV28 and TRBJ2-2; possibly TRBD1 for D (6 bases). Trimming cost V 10 bases and J 5 bases, with 17 bases left between them. Looked up from germline, CDR1 is MDHEN and CDR2 is SYDVKM. The CDR3 has 14 residues.

This clonotype was seen at least ten times. The gene calls are TRBV7-3 and TRBJ1-4; 11 nucleotides line up with TRBD1. Looked up from germline, CDR1 is SGHTA and CDR2 is FQGTGA. After removal of 4 bases from V and 0 bases from J, the junction contained 16 bases not matched to a gene. The CDR3 sequence is 21 residues long. The CDR3 region is CASSSPTGTGGPQTTNEKLFF. CDR3 bases: TGTGCCAGCAGCTCGCCAACCGGGACAGGGGGACCCCAGACAACTAATGAAAAACTGTTTTTT.

In this sample, this clonotype turned up a few times. The V call is TRBV5-6, the J call TRBJ1-4, with a possible D match to TRBD1 (6 bases). The CDR3 covers 15 residues. Trimming cost V 0 bases and J 3 bases, with 9 bases left between them. Germline V gives CDR1 SGHDT, CDR2 YYEEEE. The CDR3 bases are TGTGCCAGCAGCTTGGTTGGGACACCTAATGAAAAACTGTTTTTT. Translated, it gives CASSLVGTPNEKLFF.

The gene calls are TRBV28 and TRBJ1-6; D is ambiguous. CDR3 length: 15 amino acids. In germline, CDR1 is MDHEN, CDR2 SYDVKM. V shed 6 bases and J shed 0 bases, with 9 bases lying between them. CDR3 in amino acids: CASRPLSSYNSPLHF. CDR3 DNA: TGTGCCAGCAGACCCCTGAGCTCCTATAATTCACCCCTCCACTTT.

Many counts were recorded for this clonotype. V gene TRBV7-2 combines with J gene TRBJ1-5; D is uncertain. Germline-derived CDR1 and CDR2 are SGHTA and FQGNSA. The CDR3 has 14 residues. V shed 1 base and J shed 9 bases, with 13 bases lying between them. The CDR3 here is CASSLGQSPAPQHF. CDR3 bases: TGTGCCAGCAGCTTAGGGCAGTCCCCCGCGCCCCAGCATTTT. Drawing the rest from reference TRBV7-2 and TRBJ1-5, the complete variable domain is GAGVSQSPSNKVTEKGKDVELRCDPISGHTALYWYRQSLGQGLEFLIYFQGNSAPDKSGLPSDRFSAERTGGSVSTLTIQRTQQEDSAVYLCASSLGQSPAPQHFGDGTRLSIL.

Many counts were recorded for this clonotype. V and J are TRBV11-2 and TRBJ2-5; 8 positions match TRBD1. This CDR3 contains 16 residues. CDR1 SGHAT and CDR2 FQNNGV come from the germline V gene. Unmatched junction bases numbered 13, after V lost 5 bases and J lost 5 bases. In DNA, the CDR3 is TGTGCCAGCAGCCTCCGGGGCAGGGGGCTTTACGAGACCCAGTACTTC. This encodes CASSLRGRGLYETQYF.

This clonotype occurred a few times. The rearrangement links TRBV6-2 or TRBV6-3 to TRBJ1-2, with TRBD1 as a possible D gene (6 bases). Trimming took off 4 bases at V and 8 bases at J, with 11 bases between the two ends. The CDR3 has 12 amino acids. Germline values: CDR1 MNHEY, CDR2 SVGEGT. The CDR3 nucleotides read TGTGCCAGCAGTTCCGGGACAAACGGCTACACCTTC. Translated: CASSSGTNGYTF.

This clonotype was seen repeatedly, ten times or more. The chain uses TRBV7-6 and TRBJ2-3; D remains ambiguous. The V and J ends lost 3 bases and 5 bases respectively, with 12 bases between them. CDR1 SGHVS and CDR2 FNYEAQ come from the germline V gene. This CDR3 spans 14 amino acids. The CDR3: CASSLKADGDTQYF. The CDR3 coding sequence is TGTGCCAGCAGCTTGAAGGCCGACGGAGATACGCAGTATTTT.

This chain connects TRBV6-2 or TRBV6-3 to TRBJ1-1; maybe TRBD1 (6 bases). Trimming shortened V by 5 bases and J by 5 bases, and 12 bases separated the two germline ends. The germline V gene encodes CDR1 MNHEY and CDR2 SVGEGT. This CDR3 has 13 amino acids. The CDR3 sequence is CASSKQGWTEAFF. The CDR3 DNA is TGTGCCAGCAGTAAACAGGGTTGGACTGAAGCTTTCTTT.

The rearrangement uses TRBV20-1 and TRBJ2-7; D is unclear. The CDR3 sequence is 13 residues long. Germline CDR1 is DFQATT and CDR2 is SNEGSKA (reference sequence). V lost 4 bases and J lost 2, with 12 bases in between. Here the CDR3 DNA reads TGCAGTGCTATGGCGCGGCTGGCCTACGAGCAGTACTTC. Residues: CSAMARLAYEQYF.

Ten or more counts support this clonotype. The rearrangement uses TRBV7-2 and TRBJ2-1; D is unclear. Germline CDR1 reads SGHTA; CDR2 reads FQGNSA. The length of the CDR3 is 13 residues. V was clipped by 2 bases and J by 3 bases, with 5 bases between them. Written as DNA, the CDR3 is TGTGCCAGCAGCTTAAACTACTACAATGAGCAGTTCTTC. As protein: CASSLNYYNEQFF.

The table lists this clonotype with a few counts. This chain links TRBV6-2 or TRBV6-3 with TRBJ1-6; 7 nucleotides agree with TRBD1. Trimming cost V 6 bases and J 8 bases; bases outside gene matches: 4. Germline CDR1 reads MNHEY; CDR2 reads SVGEGT. CDR3 size: 13 residues. Here the CDR3 reads CASRTGWHSPLHF. In nucleotides, the CDR3 is TGTGCCAGCAGGACAGGGTGGCATTCACCCCTCCACTTT.